The 24 T cell receptor beta chains given below trace back to one sample, sequenced in a study of identical twins. In TCRdb, the 5' RACE reads were re-called with MiXCR into one record per CDR3 protein. In the table there are roughly 350,000 distinct CDR3 sequences, roughly 10% of which are singletons. The sequenced material came from naive T cells sorted from blood. The receptors were sampled from a woman in her forties or fifties in good health.

This clonotype has a count of ten or more. This chain uses TRBV18 with TRBJ1-2; D is uncertain. Trimming left V 1 base short and J 4 bases short, with 13 bases between. This CDR3 has 15 residues. In germline, CDR1 is KGHSH, CDR2 LQKENI. As DNA, the CDR3 is TGTGCCAGCTCACCACAGCGGGCAGAGACCTATGGCTACACCTTC. Protein sequence: CASSPQRAETYGYTF.

This clonotype occurred many times. This chain connects TRBV4-1 to TRBJ1-5; D gene unclear. The CDR3 is 15 residues long. The germline V and J ends were trimmed by 1 base and 2 bases, with 9 bases remaining between them. CDR1 is MGHRA and CDR2 is YSYEKL in the germline V gene. The CDR3 region has the DNA TGCGCCAGCAGCCAAGGGGTAATGGGCAATCAGCCCCAGCATTTT. Translated: CASSQGVMGNQPQHF.

The sample holds a few counts of this clonotype. The V and J genes are TRBV9 and TRBJ2-7; TRBD1 is a possible D gene (5 bases). The V gene's germline CDR1 is SGDLS and CDR2 YYNGEE. V lost 0 bases and J lost 3, with 13 bases in between. This CDR3 contains 15 residues. CDR3 nucleotide sequence: TGTGCCAGCAGCGTAGAGGTGGGGCACTACTACGAGCAGTACTTC. Amino acid sequence: CASSVEVGHYYEQYF.

This CDR3 reads CASSLRGRDEKLFF. DNA of the CDR3: TGCGCCAGCAGCTTGAGGGGGCGGGACGAAAAACTGTTTTTT. V gene TRBV5-1 combines with J gene TRBJ1-4, with 7 bases lining up with TRBD1. The germline gives CDR1 SGHRS, CDR2 YFSETQ. The CDR3 has 14 amino acids. V was pared by 1 base and J by 8 bases, with 5 bases of the junction left unmatched.

The chain employs TRBV24-1 and TRBJ1-1; 8 nucleotides agree with TRBD1. V lost 2 bases to trimming and J lost 1 base; unmatched junction nucleotides: 5. Germline V lookup: CDR1 KGHDR, CDR2 SFDVKD. This CDR3 is built from 16 residues. The CDR3 coding sequence is TGTGCCACCAGTGATTCCAGGGGGCGAAGGAACACTGAAGCTTTCTTT. This sequence encodes CATSDSRGRRNTEAFF.

This clonotype was picked up many times. The rearrangement uses TRBV4-2 and TRBJ2-3, with D hard to call. V was shortened by 0 bases and J by 4 bases, with 5 bases between the two germline ends. Per germline, CDR1 LGHNA and CDR2 YNFKEQ. CDR3 length equals 13 residues. The DNA of the CDR3 is TGTGCCAGCAGCCAAGACCGGCCAGATACGCAGTATTTT. Translated: CASSQDRPDTQYF.

This clonotype has just a few counts. The chain joins TRBV5-1 to TRBJ2-7; TRBD2 agrees at 8 bases. The CDR3 has 14 residues. Germline V gene data show CDR1 as SGHRS and CDR2 as YFSETQ. The J segment lost 7 bases and the V segment lost 3 bases, leaving 9 bases of the junction unmatched. CDR3 DNA sequence: TGCGCCAGCAGCTCCATGGGCGGGGGGTCGGAGCAGTACTTC. Encoded protein: CASSSMGGGSEQYF.

The J gene is TRBJ2-1, the V gene TRBV10-3; TRBD1 might be the D (7 bases). Trimming pared 7 bases from V and 9 bases from J, leaving 13 bases between. The CDR3 consists of 12 residues. Germline V CDR1 and CDR2: ENHRY, SYGVKD. CDR3 nucleotide sequence: TGTGCCATCACCCAGGGGGGTTTTGAGCAGTTCTTC. Amino acids: CAITQGGFEQFF.

The gene calls are TRBV28 and TRBJ2-7; TRBD2 is a possible D gene (6 bases). Trimming pared 2 bases from V and 6 bases from J, leaving 14 bases between. Germline CDR1 MDHEN, CDR2 SYDVKM. The CDR3 is 14 residues long. This CDR3 reads CASSLVDGSGEQYV. The CDR3 DNA reads as TGTGCCAGCAGTTTAGTGGACGGGAGTGGCGAGCAGTACGTC.

The rearrangement links TRBV5-8 to TRBJ1-2; the match to TRBD1 covers 7 bases. CDR1 and CDR2 (germline): SGHTS, YDEGEE. The CDR3 totals 13 residues. V shed 3 bases and J 2 bases; nucleotides not matched to a gene: 1. Written as DNA, the CDR3 is TGTGCCAGCAGCTGGGGACAGAACTATGGCTACACCTTC. As protein: CASSWGQNYGYTF.

This clonotype was counted at least ten times. This rearrangement joins TRBV6-6 to TRBJ2-3; 12 nucleotides agree with TRBD2. The germline CDR1 and CDR2 sequences are MNHNY and SVGAGI (reference sequence). V shed 6 bases, J shed 2 bases, and the junction held 6 bases outside the gene matches. The CDR3 is 16 amino acids. The CDR3 region is CASSQLAGGNTDTQYF. DNA of the CDR3: TGTGCCAGCAGCCAACTAGCGGGAGGTAACACAGATACGCAGTATTTT.

The table lists this clonotype with many counts. The rearrangement joins TRBV7-2 to TRBJ2-2; 11 positions match TRBD2. CDR3 size: 18 residues. The junction had 5 bases not matched to a gene; V was cut back by 1 base and J by 1 base. Per the germline V gene, CDR1 is SGHTA and CDR2 is FQGNSA. CDR3 protein: CASSLDVTSGKNTGELFF. In nucleotides, the CDR3 is TGTGCCAGCAGCTTAGATGTGACTAGCGGGAAGAACACCGGGGAGCTGTTTTTT.

The chain has TRBV19 and TRBJ2-5; 8 bases align to TRBD2. The V and J ends lost 5 bases and 5 bases, in that order; junction bases with no gene match: 13. The length of the CDR3 is 16 residues. CDR1 and CDR2 from the germline V gene are LNHDA and SQIVND (reference sequence). CDR3 DNA: TGTGCCAGTAGTCCGGGGACTAGACCGTCGTGGGAGACCCAGTACTTC. Translation: CASSPGTRPSWETQYF.

This clonotype was recorded a few times. The gene calls are TRBV7-3 and TRBJ2-1; 7 bases map to TRBD1. This CDR3 has 13 residues. The V gene's germline CDR1 is SGHTA and CDR2 FQGTGA. The V and J ends lost 4 bases and 9 bases, in that order; junction bases with no gene match: 6. CDR3 sequence reads: CASSSRAGGEQFF. The CDR3 coding sequence is TGTGCCAGCAGCTCTAGGGCAGGGGGTGAGCAGTTCTTC.

This clonotype occurred a few times. This chain joins TRBV27 and TRBJ1-5; tentatively, D is TRBD1 (5 bases). Germline V gives CDR1 MNHEY, CDR2 SMNVEV (reference sequence). The V end lost 8 bases, the J end lost 5 bases, and 13 bases lay between the germline ends. The CDR3 sequence is 13 residues long. Here the CDR3 DNA reads TGTGCCAGCGCTGGGGGAGTCTATCAGCCCCAGCATTTT. Translation: CASAGGVYQPQHF.

There are a few counts of this clonotype. This chain links TRBV20-1 with TRBJ2-3; 7 nucleotides agree with TRBD2. The CDR3 loop spans 16 amino acids. Germline CDR1 is DFQATT and CDR2 is SNEGSKA (reference sequence). With 0 bases clipped from V and 5 bases from J, the junction kept 11 bases outside the gene matches. The CDR3 spells CSARDEWREIGDTQYF. The CDR3 DNA reads TGCAGTGCTAGAGATGAGTGGCGGGAGATTGGAGATACGCAGTATTTT.

This chain uses TRBV20-1 with TRBJ2-4; D ambiguous. Germline assignment: CDR1 DFQATT and CDR2 SNEGSKA (reference sequence). V was cut by 6 bases and J by 0 bases, with 9 bases left in between. There are 13 residues in the CDR3. DNA of the CDR3: TGCAGTGCCTTAAAGTTAGCCAAAAACATTCAGTACTTC. Its protein is CSALKLAKNIQYF.

This clonotype appeared a few times. The genes are TRBV7-9 and TRBJ2-2; 9 nucleotides match TRBD2. Germline CDR1 reads SEHNR; CDR2 reads FQNEAQ (reference sequence). V was clipped by 8 bases and J by 7 bases; unmatched bases: 5. The CDR3 consists of 13 residues. In DNA form, the CDR3 reads TGTGCCAGCTTGCGGGAGGGCGGCGGGGAGCTGTTTTTT. Residues: CASLREGGGELFF.

This clonotype was picked up a small number of times. This sequence joins TRBV7-9 and TRBJ2-3, with 7 bases fitting TRBD2. The CDR3 is 17 amino acids. V dropped 5 bases and J dropped 4; count of bases not matched to a gene: 15. Per germline, CDR1 SEHNR and CDR2 FQNEAQ (reference sequence). The CDR3 sequence: CASSPPRPGEGADTQYF. CDR3 in DNA: TGTGCCAGCAGCCCCCCCCGGCCGGGGGAGGGTGCAGATACGCAGTATTTT.

This clonotype was found many times. J is TRBJ2-1 and V is TRBV12-3 or TRBV12-4; D may be TRBD1 (6 bases). V was trimmed by 5 bases and J by 9 bases, leaving 14 bases between them. This CDR3 contains 13 residues. CDR3 nucleotide sequence: TGTGCCAGCAGTCGCCGACAGGTCCCTGAGCAGTTCTTC. Translating it yields CASSRRQVPEQFF.

This clonotype was counted only a few times. The J gene is TRBJ2-7, the V gene TRBV2; possibly TRBD1 for D (6 bases). Trimming shortened V by 10 bases and J by 2 bases, and 15 bases separated the two germline ends. There are 13 residues in the CDR3. CDR1 is SNHLY and CDR2 is FYNNEI in the germline V gene. The CDR3 here is CAIRQATTYEQYF. CDR3 DNA: TGTGCCATAAGACAGGCTACAACCTACGAGCAGTACTTC.

This clonotype occurred a few times. This chain connects TRBV7-9 to TRBJ2-1; TRBD2 matches 10 bases. CDR3 length equals 17 residues. The ends lost 5 bases at V and 6 bases at J; junction bases unmatched: 13. CDR1 SEHNR and CDR2 FQNEAQ come from the germline V gene (reference sequence). CDR3 nucleotide sequence: TGTGCCAGCAGCAGAGAGATGGGACTAGCGTCTGGCAATGAGCAGTTCTTC. Protein product: CASSREMGLASGNEQFF.

This clonotype was counted between two and nine times. The gene calls are TRBV12-3 or TRBV12-4 and TRBJ2-7; maybe TRBD2 (6 bases). Trimming left V 9 bases short and J 2 bases short, with 11 bases between. This CDR3 region has 12 residues. CDR3 sequence: CARGDWTYEQYV. The CDR3 nucleotides read TGTGCCAGGGGGGACTGGACCTACGAGCAGTACGTC.

This clonotype was seen many times. V usage is TRBV20-1 and J usage is TRBJ2-7; 8 bases are shared with TRBD1. V was clipped by 7 bases and J by 3 bases; unmatched bases: 2. This CDR3 has 11 amino acids. In germline, CDR1 is DFQATT, CDR2 SNEGSKA (reference sequence). The CDR3 nucleotides are TGCAGTGGAACAGGGGGCTACGAGCAGTACTTC. Protein: CSGTGGYEQYF.